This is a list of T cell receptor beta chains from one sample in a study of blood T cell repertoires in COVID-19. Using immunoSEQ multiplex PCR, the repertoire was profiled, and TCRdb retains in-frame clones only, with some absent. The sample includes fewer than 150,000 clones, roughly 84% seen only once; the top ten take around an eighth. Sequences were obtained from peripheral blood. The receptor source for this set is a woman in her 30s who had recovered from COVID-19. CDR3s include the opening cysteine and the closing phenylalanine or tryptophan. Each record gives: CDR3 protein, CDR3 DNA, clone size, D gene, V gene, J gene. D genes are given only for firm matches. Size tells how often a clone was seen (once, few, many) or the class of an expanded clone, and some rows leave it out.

CDR3: CASSYGQSNEQYF; DNA: TGTGCCAGCAGCTATGGACAGTCTAACGAGCAGTACTTC; size: .; D: .; V: TRBV11-2; J: TRBJ2-7
CDR3: CASSPELADEQFF; DNA: TGTGCCAGCAGCCCGGAACTAGCCGATGAGCAGTTCTTC; size: .; D: .; V: TRBV12-3/TRBV12-4; J: TRBJ2-1
CDR3: CASSQVGEGNQPQHF; DNA: TGCGCCAGCAGCCAAGTGGGGGAGGGCAATCAGCCCCAGCATTTT; size: .; D: .; V: TRBV4-1; J: TRBJ1-5
CDR3: CASSMERATLSTDTQYF; DNA: TGTGCCAGCAGTATGGAGCGGGCAACCCTTAGCACAGATACGCAGTATTTT; size: .; D: .; V: TRBV2; J: TRBJ2-3
CDR3: CASSGLVADTQYF; DNA: TGCGCCAGCAGTGGCCTAGTGGCAGATACGCAGTATTTT; size: .; D: .; V: TRBV5-1; J: TRBJ2-3
CDR3: CASSPLGVNTEAFF; DNA: TGTGCCAGCAGCCCATTAGGAGTGAACACTGAAGCTTTCTTT; size: .; D: .; V: TRBV3-1/TRBV3-2; J: TRBJ1-1
CDR3: CASSPRSGQGSTEAFF; DNA: TGTGCCAGCTCACCACGTTCCGGACAGGGGAGCACTGAAGCTTTCTTT; size: once; D: TRBD1; V: TRBV18; J: TRBJ1-1
CDR3: CASSQATGQTYEQYF; DNA: TGTGCCAGCAGCCAAGCGACAGGGCAGACCTACGAGCAGTACTTC; size: .; D: TRBD1; V: TRBV4-2; J: TRBJ2-7
CDR3: CASSLEPGRGNTIYF; DNA: TGCGCCAGCAGCTTGGAGCCGGGGAGGGGAAACACCATATATTTT; size: .; D: .; V: TRBV5-1; J: TRBJ1-3
CDR3: CASSPTGGITEAFF; DNA: TGTGCCAGCAGTCCCACAGGGGGCATAACTGAAGCTTTCTTT; size: .; D: TRBD1; V: TRBV6-5; J: TRBJ1-1
CDR3: CASSYSTVNNEKLFF; DNA: TGTGCCAGCAGTTACAGCACAGTCAATAATGAAAAACTGTTTTTT; size: .; D: .; V: TRBV6-5; J: TRBJ1-4